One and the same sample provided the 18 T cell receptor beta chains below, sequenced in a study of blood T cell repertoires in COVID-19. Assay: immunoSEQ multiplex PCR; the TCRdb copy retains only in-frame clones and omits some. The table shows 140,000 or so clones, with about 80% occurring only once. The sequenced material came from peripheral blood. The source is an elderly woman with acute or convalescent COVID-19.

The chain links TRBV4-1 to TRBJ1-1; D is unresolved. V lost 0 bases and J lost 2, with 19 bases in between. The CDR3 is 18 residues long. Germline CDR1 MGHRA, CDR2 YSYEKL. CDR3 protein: CASSQEARGAAINTEAFF. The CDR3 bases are TGCGCCAGCAGCCAAGAAGCTCGCGGTGCTGCAATTAACACTGAAGCTTTCTTT.

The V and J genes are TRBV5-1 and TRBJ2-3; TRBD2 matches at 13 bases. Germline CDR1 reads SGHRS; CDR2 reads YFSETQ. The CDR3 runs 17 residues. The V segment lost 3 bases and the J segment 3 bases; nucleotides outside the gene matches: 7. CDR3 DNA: TGCGCCAGCAGCTCCGGACTAGCGGGGGCCATAACAGATACGCAGTATTTT. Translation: CASSSGLAGAITDTQYF.

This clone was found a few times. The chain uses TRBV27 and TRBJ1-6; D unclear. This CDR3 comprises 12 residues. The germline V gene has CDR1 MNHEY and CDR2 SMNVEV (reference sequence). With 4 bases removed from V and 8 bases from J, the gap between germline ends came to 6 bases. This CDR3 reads CASSSPYSPLHF. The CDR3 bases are TGTGCCAGCAGTTCCCCGTATTCACCCCTCCACTTT.

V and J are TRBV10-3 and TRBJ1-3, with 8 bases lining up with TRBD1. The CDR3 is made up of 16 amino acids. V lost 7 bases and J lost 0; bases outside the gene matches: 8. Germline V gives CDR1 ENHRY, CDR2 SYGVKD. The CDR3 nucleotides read TGTGCCATCACCGACAGGGGCGTTAGCTCTGGAAACACCATATATTTT. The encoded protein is CAITDRGVSSGNTIYF.

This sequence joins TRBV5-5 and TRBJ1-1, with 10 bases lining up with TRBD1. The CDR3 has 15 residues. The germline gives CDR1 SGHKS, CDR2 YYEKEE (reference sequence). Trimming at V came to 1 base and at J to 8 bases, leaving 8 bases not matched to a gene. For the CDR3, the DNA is TGTGCCAGCAGCTTGTGGGGACAGGGGATGAGGGAAGCTTTCTTT. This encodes CASSLWGQGMREAFF.

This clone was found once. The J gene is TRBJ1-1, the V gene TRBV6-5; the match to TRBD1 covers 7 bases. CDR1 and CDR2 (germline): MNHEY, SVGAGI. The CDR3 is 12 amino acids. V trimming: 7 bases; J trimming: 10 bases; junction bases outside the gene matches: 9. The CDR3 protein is CASNDRVMRAFF. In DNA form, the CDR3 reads TGTGCCAGCAACGACAGGGTAATGAGAGCTTTCTTT.

The CDR3 nucleotides read TGTGCCATCAGTGAGTCGGAGGGAGGCCAGCCCCAGCATTTT. Its translation is CAISESEGGQPQHF. The chain links TRBV10-3 to TRBJ1-5; D call uncertain. There are 14 residues in the CDR3. V dropped 0 bases and J dropped 7 bases, with 10 bases sitting between them. CDR1 and CDR2 (germline): ENHRY, SYGVKD.

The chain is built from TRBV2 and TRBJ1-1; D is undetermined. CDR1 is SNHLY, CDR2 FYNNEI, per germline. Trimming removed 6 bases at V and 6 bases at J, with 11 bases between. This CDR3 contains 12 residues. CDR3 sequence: CASSPMAAEAFF. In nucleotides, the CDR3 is TGTGCCAGCAGCCCCATGGCAGCTGAAGCTTTCTTT. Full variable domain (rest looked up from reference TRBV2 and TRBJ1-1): EPEVTQTPSHQVTQMGQEVILRCVPISNHLYFYWYRQILGQKVEFLVSFYNNEISEKSEIFDDQFSVERPDGSNFTLKIRSTKLEDSAMYFCASSPMAAEAFFGQGTRLTVV.

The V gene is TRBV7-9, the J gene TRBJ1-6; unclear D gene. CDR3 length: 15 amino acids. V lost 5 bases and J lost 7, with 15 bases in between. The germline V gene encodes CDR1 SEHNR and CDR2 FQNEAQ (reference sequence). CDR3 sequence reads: CASSLWEEANSPLHF. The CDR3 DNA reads TGTGCCAGCAGCCTATGGGAGGAGGCGAATTCACCCCTCCACTTT.

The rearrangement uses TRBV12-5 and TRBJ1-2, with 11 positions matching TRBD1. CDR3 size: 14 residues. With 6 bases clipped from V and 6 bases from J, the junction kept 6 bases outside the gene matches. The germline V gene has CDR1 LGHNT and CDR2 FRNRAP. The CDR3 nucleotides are TGTGCTAGTGGCAGGACAGGGGGCGTCGATGGCTACACCTTC. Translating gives CASGRTGGVDGYTF.

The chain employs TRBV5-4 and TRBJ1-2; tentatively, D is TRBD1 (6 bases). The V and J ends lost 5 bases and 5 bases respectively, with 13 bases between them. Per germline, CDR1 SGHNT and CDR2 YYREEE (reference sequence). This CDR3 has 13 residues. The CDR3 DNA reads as TGTGCCAGCAGTCCAGGGGCCGGTTATGGCTACACCTTC. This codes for CASSPGAGYGYTF. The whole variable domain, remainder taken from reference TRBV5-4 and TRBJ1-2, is ETGVTQSPTHLIKTRGQQVTLRCSSQSGHNTVSWYQQALGQGPQFIFQYYREEENGRGNFPPRFSGLQFPNYSSELNVNALELDDSALYLCASSPGAGYGYTFGSGTRLTVV.

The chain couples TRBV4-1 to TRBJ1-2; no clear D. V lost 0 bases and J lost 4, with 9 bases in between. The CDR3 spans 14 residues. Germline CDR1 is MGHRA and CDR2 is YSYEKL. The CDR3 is CASSQEEYPYGYTF. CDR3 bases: TGCGCCAGCAGCCAAGAAGAGTATCCCTATGGCTACACCTTC.

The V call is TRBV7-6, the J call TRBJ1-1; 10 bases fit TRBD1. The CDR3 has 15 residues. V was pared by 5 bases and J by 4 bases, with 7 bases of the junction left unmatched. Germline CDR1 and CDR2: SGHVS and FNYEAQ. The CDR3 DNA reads TGTGCCAGCAGCGAAATGACAGGGGGCGTCACTGAAGCTTTCTTT. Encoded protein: CASSEMTGGVTEAFF. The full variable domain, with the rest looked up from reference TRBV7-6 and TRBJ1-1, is GAGVSQSPRYKVTKRGQDVALRCDPISGHVSLYWYRQALGQGPEFLTYFNYEAQQDKSGLPNDRFSAERPEGSISTLTIQRTEQRDSAMYRCASSEMTGGVTEAFFGQGTRLTVV.

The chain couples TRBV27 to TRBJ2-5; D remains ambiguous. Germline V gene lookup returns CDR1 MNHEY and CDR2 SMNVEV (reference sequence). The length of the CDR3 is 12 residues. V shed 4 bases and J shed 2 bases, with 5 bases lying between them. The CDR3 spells CASSSPQETQYF. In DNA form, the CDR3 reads TGTGCCAGCAGTTCCCCTCAAGAGACCCAGTACTTC.

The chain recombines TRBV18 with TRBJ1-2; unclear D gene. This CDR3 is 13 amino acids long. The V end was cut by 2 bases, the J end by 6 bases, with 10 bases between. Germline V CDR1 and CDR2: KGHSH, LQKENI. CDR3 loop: CASSPERRDGYTF. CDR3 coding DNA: TGTGCCAGCTCACCAGAGAGGAGGGATGGCTACACCTTC.

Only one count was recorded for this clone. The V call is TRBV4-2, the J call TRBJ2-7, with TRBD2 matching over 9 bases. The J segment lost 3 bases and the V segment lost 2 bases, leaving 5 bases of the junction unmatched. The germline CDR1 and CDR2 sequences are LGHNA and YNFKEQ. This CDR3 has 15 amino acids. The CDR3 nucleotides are TGTGCCAGCAGCCAAAATAGCGGGGGCCGCTACGAGCAGTACTTC. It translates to CASSQNSGGRYEQYF.

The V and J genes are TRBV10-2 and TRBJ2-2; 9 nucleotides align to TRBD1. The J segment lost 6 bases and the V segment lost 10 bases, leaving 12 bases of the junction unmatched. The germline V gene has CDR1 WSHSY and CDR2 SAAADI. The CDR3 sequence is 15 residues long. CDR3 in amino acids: CATLPGTGYPGELFF. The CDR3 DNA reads TGCGCCACTCTACCCGGGACAGGGTATCCCGGGGAGCTGTTTTTT.

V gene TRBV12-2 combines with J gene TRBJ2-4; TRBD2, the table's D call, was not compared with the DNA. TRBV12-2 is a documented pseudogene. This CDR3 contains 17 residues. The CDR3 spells CASRLHTSGGTKNIQYF. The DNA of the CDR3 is TGTGCAAGTCGCTTACACACTAGCGGGGGGACCAAAAACATTCAGTACTTC.